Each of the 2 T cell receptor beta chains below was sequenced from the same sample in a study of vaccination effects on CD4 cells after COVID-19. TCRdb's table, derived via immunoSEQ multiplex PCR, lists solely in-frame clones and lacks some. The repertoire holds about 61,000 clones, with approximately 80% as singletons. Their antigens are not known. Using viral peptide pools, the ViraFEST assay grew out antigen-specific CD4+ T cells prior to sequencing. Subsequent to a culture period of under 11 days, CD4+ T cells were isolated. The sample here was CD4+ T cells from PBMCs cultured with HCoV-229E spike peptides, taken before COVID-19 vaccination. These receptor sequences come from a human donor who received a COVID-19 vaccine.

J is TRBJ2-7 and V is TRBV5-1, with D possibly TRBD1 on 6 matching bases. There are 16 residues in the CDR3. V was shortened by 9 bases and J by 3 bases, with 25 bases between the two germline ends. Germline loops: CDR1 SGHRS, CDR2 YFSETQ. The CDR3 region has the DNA TGCGCCAACCATACTTCCGAGGACAGCCCTTTCTACGAGCAGTACGTC. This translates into CANHTSEDSPFYEQYV.

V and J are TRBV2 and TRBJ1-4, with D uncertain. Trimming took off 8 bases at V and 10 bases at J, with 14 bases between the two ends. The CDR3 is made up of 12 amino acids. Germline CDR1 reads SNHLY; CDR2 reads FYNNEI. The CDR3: CASALSTGKLFF. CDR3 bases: TGTGCCAGCGCACTTAGCACCGGAAAACTGTTTTTT.